The clone carrying this T cell receptor beta chain was recorded many times. Its target is not known. This beta chain is an unintended read in a library built for alpha chains; its size means little. These data originate in a study of spatial heterogeneity in lung cancer. The CDR3 covers 13 residues. V was pared by 6 bases and J by 9 bases, with 4 bases of the junction left unmatched. General study points: Intratumoral expanded alpha and beta TCR counts were found to track tumor mutation counts.

A distinct unique molecular identifier was carried by each TCR cDNA molecule. TCRdb re-analysed the 5' RACE reads in MiXCR, keeping a single row per CDR3 protein. The table lists some 4,800 distinct CDR3 sequences, around 12% of them singletons. Time point: sample taken at primary tumor resection. Unsorted whole RNA samples from tumor, nontumor lung or frozen PBMC were sequenced. V usage is TRBV12-3 or TRBV12-4 and J usage is TRBJ1-6, with TRBD1 identical over 8 bases. This clonotype was obtained from a male donor with early-stage non-small cell lung cancer. Sequences were derived from lung tumor tissue, sampled at surgery. The CDR3 coding sequence is TGTGCCAGCAGCACAGGGGGGTTTTCACCCCTCCACTTT. As protein: CASSTGGFSPLHF.